The 32 T cell receptor beta chains in this list originate from one sample, sequenced in a study of shared clonotypes between healthy human individuals (dated by TCRdb to the early 2020s). Preparation of the library involved the immunoSEQ multiplex PCR assay. TCRdb limited this immuneACCESS table to in-frame rearrangements with V and J called. A share of clones is missing; checked studies link under half to unresolved V genes, and the rest is unexplained. For this sample there are 400,000 to 500,000 clones; 76% appear just once. Of the sample, over 10% falls within the top ten clones. Sequenced input: PBMCs. The receptors here all came from a woman in her forties in good health. Some clones in this sample may be carry-over from other donors' samples.

The CDR3 DNA reads as TGTGCCAGCAGCGTTGAGCCGGGCAATCAGCCCCAGCATTTT. This codes for CASSVEPGNQPQHF. The rearrangement uses TRBV2 and TRBJ1-5; D uncertain. The V gene's germline CDR1 is SNHLY and CDR2 FYNNEI. The CDR3 is 14 amino acids. Trimming removed 6 bases at V and 2 bases at J, with 11 bases between.

The CDR3 here is CASSVGAGARTDTQYF. CDR3 nucleotides: TGTGCCAGCAGCGTAGGGGCGGGAGCTAGGACAGATACGCAGTATTTT. This rearrangement joins TRBV9 to TRBJ2-3; 7 nucleotides line up with TRBD2. The CDR3 is 16 amino acids. CDR1 and CDR2 (germline): SGDLS, YYNGEE. V dropped 0 bases and J dropped 3; count of bases not matched to a gene: 7.

A word on this clone: A much larger clone differs by one base, so this may be a read error. The same CDR3 can be traced to other DNA sequences in this sample. CDR3: CASSPPRGKLFF. The CDR3 region has the DNA TGTGCCAGCAGTCCCCCCCGGGGAAAACTATTTTTT. The chain is built from TRBV28 and TRBJ1-4; D is ambiguous. This CDR3 is built from 12 residues. CDR1 is MDHEN, CDR2 SYDVKM, per germline.

The chain combines TRBV7-9 with TRBJ2-4, with TRBD2 as a possible D gene (6 bases). Germline V gene data show CDR1 as SEHNR and CDR2 as FQNEAQ (reference sequence). Deletions cut 0 bases from V and 3 bases from J, with 12 bases between. The CDR3 has 16 residues. The DNA for the CDR3 is TGTGCCAGCAGCTTAGCGATGGGGGGAAGCAAAAACATTCAGTACTTC. Translation: CASSLAMGGSKNIQYF.

The chain uses TRBV2 and TRBJ2-7; 10 nucleotides line up with TRBD1. The germline V gene has CDR1 SNHLY and CDR2 FYNNEI. The junction had 5 bases not matched to a gene; V was cut back by 5 bases and J by 4 bases. The CDR3 is 14 residues long. As DNA, the CDR3 is TGTGCCAGCAGTCCGGGACAGGGGTTGTACGAGCAGTACTTC. Its translation is CASSPGQGLYEQYF.

V is TRBV18 and J is TRBJ2-1, with D tentatively TRBD2 (6 bases). This CDR3 region has 16 residues. With 4 bases removed from V and 4 bases from J, the gap between germline ends came to 17 bases. Germline V lookup: CDR1 KGHSH, CDR2 LQKENI. CDR3 amino acids: CASSLGTQGRYNEQFF. The CDR3 DNA reads as TGTGCCAGCTCACTCGGGACTCAGGGAAGGTACAATGAGCAGTTCTTC.

Note on this clone: This probably arose from a read error, given a far larger clone one base away. The chain links TRBV19 to TRBJ1-2; maybe TRBD1 (5 bases). CDR3 length equals 17 residues. V was shortened by 5 bases and J by 6 bases, with 25 bases between the two germline ends. The V gene's germline CDR1 is LNHDA and CDR2 SQIVND (reference sequence). In nucleotides, the CDR3 is TGTGCCAGTAGTGGATTTGCAGGGACCGGGGGTGGCCATGGCTACACCTTC. As protein: CASSGFAGTGGGHGYTF.

The chain combines TRBV4-2 with TRBJ2-1, with a weak D call TRBD2 (6 bases). Between the trimmed V and J ends, which lost 4 bases and 2 bases, there was a span of 18 bases. The germline V gene encodes CDR1 LGHNA and CDR2 YNFKEQ. The CDR3 extends over 17 amino acids. This chain's CDR3 is CASSPPRTGEPYNEQFF. In DNA, the CDR3 is TGTGCCAGCAGCCCACCCCGGACGGGAGAACCCTACAATGAGCAGTTCTTC.

The chain combines TRBV25-1 with TRBJ2-7; 9 bases fit TRBD1. The trim removed 3 bases at V and 5 bases at J, leaving 2 bases unmatched. Per germline, CDR1 MGHDK and CDR2 SYGVNS. The length of the CDR3 is 13 residues. Here the CDR3 DNA reads TGTGCCAGCAGTGACGGACAGGGGAACGAGCAGTACTTC. As protein: CASSDGQGNEQYF.

This clone was observed a handful of times. The chain links TRBV27 to TRBJ2-5; perhaps TRBD1 as D (6 bases). Trimming took off 5 bases at V and 5 bases at J, with 18 bases between the two ends. Germline CDR1 is MNHEY and CDR2 is SMNVEV (reference sequence). The CDR3 contains 15 residues. The CDR3 region has the DNA TGTGCCAGCAGTAGGGCAGGGGCTTCCGTGGAGACCCAGTACTTC. Translated: CASSRAGASVETQYF.

This clone has only a few counts. This chain joins TRBV7-8 and TRBJ1-3; a possible D gene is TRBD1 (6 bases). The CDR3 consists of 16 residues. Trimming took 1 base from V and 0 from J, leaving 10 bases between them. Germline-derived CDR1 and CDR2 are SGHVS and FQNEAQ. CDR3 sequence: CASSLGGPRSGNTIYF. In DNA form, the CDR3 reads TGTGCCAGCAGCTTAGGGGGGCCCCGCTCTGGAAACACCATATATTTT.

The rearrangement joins TRBV2 to TRBJ2-2; D is undetermined. The CDR3 is 14 residues long. Germline loops: CDR1 SNHLY, CDR2 FYNNEI. V was pared by 6 bases and J by 3 bases, with 11 bases between. In nucleotides, the CDR3 is TGTGCCAGCAGGTACCCTAGGGACACCGGGGAGCTGTTTTTT. It yields the protein CASRYPRDTGELFF.

This clone was observed once. CDR3 protein: CASSDERGAGGVRYGYTF. Written as DNA, the CDR3 is TGTGCCAGCAGCGACGAGAGAGGGGCAGGGGGCGTCCGGTATGGCTACACCTTC. The chain couples TRBV7-9 to TRBJ1-2; 8 bases line up with TRBD1. The CDR3 is 18 amino acids. Germline CDR1 is SEHNR and CDR2 is FQNEAQ (reference sequence). Unmatched junction bases numbered 19, after V lost 5 bases and J lost 5 bases.

V usage is TRBV28 and J usage is TRBJ2-5; D ambiguous. Germline V gene data show CDR1 as MDHEN and CDR2 as SYDVKM. V was shortened by 5 bases and J by 6 bases, with 13 bases between the two germline ends. The CDR3 extends over 13 amino acids. This chain's CDR3 is CASSRLGSKTQYF. The CDR3 DNA reads as TGTGCCAGCAGTAGACTCGGGTCAAAGACCCAGTACTTC.

This clone was seen more than once but under ten times. The chain uses TRBV5-1 and TRBJ1-2; TRBD1 matches 7 bases. CDR3 length: 14 amino acids. Germline loops: CDR1 SGHRS, CDR2 YFSETQ. With V trimmed by 5 bases and J by 13 bases, 17 bases remained unmatched. The CDR3 DNA reads as TGCGCCAGCAGGAATGACAGGGAAGCTTCCACTGCCACCTTC. Encoded protein: CASRNDREASTATF.

The chain couples TRBV25-1 to TRBJ2-1; 8 bases fit TRBD1. The J segment lost 6 bases and the V segment lost 7 bases, leaving 8 bases of the junction unmatched. The CDR3 runs to 14 residues. Germline V CDR1 and CDR2: MGHDK, SYGVNS. In nucleotides, the CDR3 is TGTGCCAGCACCCCGGGACAGGTGGGCAATGAGCAGTTCTTC. It yields the protein CASTPGQVGNEQFF. Together with reference TRBV25-1 and TRBJ2-1, the CDR3 gives the full variable domain: EADIYQTPRYLVIGTGKKITLECSQTMGHDKMYWYQQDPGMELHLIHYSYGVNSTEKGDLSSESTVSRIRTEHFPLTLESARPSHTSQYLCASTPGQVGNEQFFGPGTRLTVL.

This chain joins TRBV7-9 and TRBJ2-5; 7 bases are a match to TRBD2. This CDR3 spans 16 amino acids. Germline values: CDR1 SEHNR, CDR2 FQNEAQ (reference sequence). J gave up 3 bases and V 5 bases, and 12 bases lay outside the gene matches. CDR3: CASSLPRGGRKETQYF. In nucleotides, the CDR3 is TGTGCCAGCAGCCTACCCCGGGGAGGGAGAAAAGAGACCCAGTACTTC.

The rearrangement joins TRBV4-1 to TRBJ1-1; D is uncertain. Trimming removed 8 bases at V and 5 bases at J, with 15 bases between. The CDR3 covers 13 residues. Germline V lookup: CDR1 MGHRA, CDR2 YSYEKL. The CDR3 is CASGWSGETEAFF. The CDR3 DNA sequence: TGCGCCAGCGGTTGGTCCGGGGAGACTGAAGCTTTCTTT.

The chain links TRBV5-4 to TRBJ1-2; D is uncertain. The CDR3 extends over 14 amino acids. V lost 0 bases and J lost 8, with 14 bases in between. Per the germline V gene, CDR1 is SGHNT and CDR2 is YYREEE (reference sequence). CDR3 in DNA: TGTGCCAGCAGCTTGGTTGCTGCCGAGCGGGGCTACACCTTC. This gives the protein CASSLVAAERGYTF. Full variable domain (missing parts from reference TRBV5-4 and TRBJ1-2): ETGVTQSPTHLIKTRGQQVTLRCSSQSGHNTVSWYQQALGQGPQFIFQYYREEENGRGNFPPRFSGLQFPNYSSELNVNALELDDSALYLCASSLVAAERGYTFGSGTRLTVV.

This clone was seen a few times. The rearrangement joins TRBV7-2 to TRBJ1-4; 7 bases fit TRBD1. The germline gives CDR1 SGHTA, CDR2 FQGNSA. The CDR3 is 16 amino acids. With 5 bases clipped from V and 2 bases from J, the junction kept 8 bases outside the gene matches. CDR3 nucleotides: TGTGCCAGCAGCCTGGACAGGCGAGGGACTAATGAAAAACTGTTTTTT. Protein sequence: CASSLDRRGTNEKLFF.

The chain employs TRBV29-1 and TRBJ2-1, with D perhaps matching TRBD1 (5 bases). The CDR3 totals 14 residues. Germline CDR1 SQVTM, CDR2 ANQGSEA. The V end lost 4 bases, the J end lost 2 bases, and 12 bases lay between the germline ends. CDR3 DNA: TGCAGCGTTGGTGTCAGGGTTCCCTACAATGAGCAGTTCTTC. Translated, it gives CSVGVRVPYNEQFF.

This chain connects TRBV7-6 to TRBJ2-5; 9 bases map to TRBD2. Germline assignment: CDR1 SGHVS and CDR2 FNYEAQ. CDR3 size: 17 residues. V gave up 4 bases and J gave up 0 bases; unmatched junction bases: 9. In DNA, the CDR3 is TGTGCCAGCAGCTCCCTCACCAGGACTAGCGACCAAGAGACCCAGTACTTC. Its translation: CASSSLTRTSDQETQYF.

This clone was found a few times. This chain uses TRBV6-6 with TRBJ2-7, with TRBD1 matching 8 bases. The CDR3 is 14 amino acids. Trimming cost V 6 bases and J 2 bases; bases outside gene matches: 6. Germline V gene data show CDR1 as MNHNY and CDR2 as SVGAGI (reference sequence). This chain's CDR3 is CASRTGTGTYEQYF. The CDR3 nucleotides are TGTGCCAGCAGAACCGGGACAGGAACCTACGAGCAGTACTTC.

This rearrangement joins TRBV6-6 to TRBJ2-1, with D perhaps TRBD1 or TRBD2 (6 bases each). The CDR3 extends over 16 amino acids. Trimming removed 5 bases from V and 0 bases from J, with 14 bases in between. Germline V CDR1 and CDR2: MNHNY, SVGAGI (reference sequence). The CDR3 coding sequence is TGTGCCAGCAGTCCCAAGGGGGGCAGCTCCTACAATGAGCAGTTCTTC. The encoded protein is CASSPKGGSSYNEQFF.

The chain uses TRBV5-4 and TRBJ1-1; TRBD1 is a possible D gene (6 bases). The germline V gene has CDR1 SGHNT and CDR2 YYREEE (reference sequence). The V gene lost 5 bases and the J gene lost 0 bases, with 11 bases spanning the gap. The CDR3 spans 14 residues. The DNA for the CDR3 is TGTGCCAGCAGACCGGGACAAATGAACACTGAAGCTTTCTTT. It translates to CASRPGQMNTEAFF.

With respect to this clone: The identical CDR3 is also encoded by other nucleotide sequences in the sample. The chain links TRBV18 to TRBJ2-1; maybe TRBD2 (6 bases). The V gene's germline CDR1 is KGHSH and CDR2 LQKENI. This CDR3 is built from 13 residues. V lost 2 bases and J lost 8, with 10 bases in between. The DNA of the CDR3 is TGTGCCAGCTCACCAGGGGGAGGCGATGAGCAGTTCTTC. It specifies CASSPGGGDEQFF.

The V gene is TRBV4-3, the J gene TRBJ2-5; D remains unclear. Germline V gene data show CDR1 as LGHNA and CDR2 as YSLEER. V was pared by 3 bases and J by 4 bases, with 12 bases between. The CDR3 runs 14 residues. The CDR3 is CASSQSPRGETQYF. The DNA of the CDR3 is TGCGCCAGCAGCCAGTCTCCGAGAGGAGAGACCCAGTACTTC.

This clone was observed a few times. The CDR3 region is CAWRSPRGDTGELFF. The CDR3 bases are TGTGCCTGGAGGTCGCCCAGGGGCGACACCGGGGAGCTGTTTTTT. This chain connects TRBV30 to TRBJ2-2; D is possibly TRBD1 (6 bases). Trimming stripped 3 bases from V and 3 bases from J, with 14 bases between. This CDR3 comprises 15 residues. Germline CDR1 and CDR2: GTSNPN and SVGIG (reference sequence). Drawing the rest from reference TRBV30 and TRBJ2-2, the complete variable domain is SQTIHQWPATLVQPVGSPLSLECTVEGTSNPNLYWYRQAAGRGLQLLFYSVGIGQISSEVPQNLSASRPQDRQFILSSKKLLLSDSGFYLCAWRSPRGDTGELFFGEGSRLTVL.

A note on this clone: The same CDR3 arises from other DNA sequences in this sample as well. The rearrangement uses TRBV29-1 and TRBJ2-7, with 8 positions matching TRBD1. Germline V gene lookup returns CDR1 SQVTM and CDR2 ANQGSEA. The CDR3 has 12 residues. After removal of 4 bases from V and 4 bases from J, the junction contained 3 bases not matched to a gene. CDR3 nucleotide sequence: TGCAGCGTTGGAGACAGGGGTTACGAGCAGTACTTC. It codes for CSVGDRGYEQYF.

J is TRBJ2-5 and V is TRBV10-1; D ambiguous. Germline V lookup: CDR1 WNHNN, CDR2 SYGVQD (reference sequence). The CDR3 length is 14 residues. Trimming cost V 0 bases and J 1 base, with 6 bases left between them. The CDR3 sequence: CASSESATQETQYF. CDR3 nucleotides: TGCGCCAGCAGTGAGTCCGCCACCCAAGAGACCCAGTACTTC.

V is TRBV19 and J is TRBJ1-5, with TRBD1 identical over 7 bases. CDR3 length: 15 residues. Losses at the gene ends were 11 bases for V and 0 bases for J; bases not matched to a gene: 10. The germline CDR1 and CDR2 sequences are LNHDA and SQIVND (reference sequence). CDR3 coding DNA: TGTGCCGGCCGGGACAGCCAATATAGCAATCAGCCCCAGCATTTT. This codes for CAGRDSQYSNQPQHF.

J is TRBJ2-5 and V is TRBV6-5; TRBD2 matches at 8 bases. The J call may be mistaken, given a closer DNA end match to TRBJ2-7. Germline assignment: CDR1 MNHEY and CDR2 SVGAGI. The CDR3 is 14 amino acids. CDR3 DNA sequence: TGTGCCAGCCGTACCCGCGGGAGGCTCTACGAGCAGTACTTC. Protein product: CASRTRGRLYEQYF.